This TCR beta chain was observed in a study of early T cells in non-severe SARS-CoV-2 infection. Overall study: Sequencing of bulk RNA from unsorted whole blood was done, without chain pairing.

This clonotype appeared many times. What it binds is unknown. CDR1 is MGHRA and CDR2 is YSYEKL in the germline V gene. V was shortened by 2 bases and J by 5 bases, with 3 bases between the two germline ends. The CDR3 runs to 11 residues. In the library, individual cDNA molecules carried attached unique molecular identifiers. Each CDR3 protein is one row after TCRdb ran MiXCR on the 5' RACE reads. Of tens of thousands of distinct CDR3 sequences in the sample, almost 6% were seen once. Study findings and constraints: VDJdb-based annotation leaned toward anti-spike CD8 responses and missed private and CD4 specificities.

This receptor was identified in an adult who was a healthcare worker with PCR-confirmed SARS-CoV-2 infection or an uninfected control (not recorded which). Sequencing was performed on whole blood. The genes are TRBV4-1 and TRBJ1-1; D not certain. The CDR3 here is CASSQFTEAFF. The DNA for the CDR3 is TGCGCCAGCAGCCAATTTACTGAAGCTTTCTTT.